This T cell receptor (beta chain) derives from a study of identical twins. Study-wide results and caveats: Cross-sectional statistics underpinned the conclusions; the same donors were not followed. Insertions were reduced in abundant cord blood beta clonotypes but not in memory repertoires. One should note that invariant MAIT and iNKT cells could partly confound zero-insertion analyses.

Germline CDR1 reads MNHNY; CDR2 reads SVGAGI (reference sequence). CDR3 length equals 12 residues. A universal primer site arose from template switching, and cDNA bore unique molecular identifiers. TCRdb re-derived calls from the 5' RACE reads in MiXCR, one entry per CDR3 protein. The table lists more than 250,000 distinct CDR3 sequences, roughly 8.6% of them singletons, with more than 2% in the top ten. This clonotype came up many times. Its antigen is unidentified. A read error may produce the germline difference seen at one junction end. This same sample was also taken into another study, of yellow fever vaccine responses in identical twins.

The V call is TRBV6-6, the J call TRBJ1-2, with 8 positions matching TRBD1. The TCR originated in a woman aged 18 to 35 in good health. The sequenced material came from memory (CD45RO+) T cells sorted from blood. CDR3 bases: TGTGCCAGCAGTTACTCGATTGGGGACAGGCGCTTC. Residues: CASSYSIGDRRF.